This entry lists 23 T cell receptor beta chains sequenced from one sample in a study of sequential checkpoint blockade in melanoma. Sequencing was performed with immunoSEQ multiplex PCR; in TCRdb, only in-frame clones are kept and a portion is missing. The table lists more than 9,000 clones, around four fifths of them singletons, with 36% in the top ten. This sample's treatment: randomized to nivolumab then ipilimumab (arm A) or the reverse (arm B). The sample was CD8+ T cells sorted from blood (inferred from file names), taken from a patient given nivolumab and ipilimumab in sequence. These receptors came from a human donor with melanoma.

This sequence joins TRBV6-5 and TRBJ1-3; D is ambiguous. The CDR3 is 14 residues long. The V end was cut by 5 bases, the J end by 0 bases, with 8 bases between. Germline loops: CDR1 MNHEY, CDR2 SVGAGI. Written as DNA, the CDR3 is TGTGCCAGCAGTCAACAAAGCTCTGGAAACACCATATATTTT. Translating it yields CASSQQSSGNTIYF.

V gene TRBV10-2 combines with J gene TRBJ2-6; a weak D match, TRBD2 (6 bases). Germline loops: CDR1 WSHSY, CDR2 SAAADI. This CDR3 has 17 residues. V was trimmed by 4 bases and J by 1 base, leaving 14 bases between them. The CDR3, as DNA: TGCGCCAGCAGTGTAGTCGGGGGTTCGTCTGGGGCCAACGTCCTGACTTTC. The encoded protein is CASSVVGGSSGANVLTF.

The chain combines TRBV29-1 with TRBJ2-3; TRBD2 matches 10 bases. CDR1 and CDR2 from the germline V gene are SQVTM and ANQGSEA. The length of the CDR3 is 16 residues. V gave up 2 bases and J gave up 2 bases; unmatched junction bases: 7. CDR3 DNA sequence: TGCAGCGTTGAAACTACACTAGCGGGGTACACAGATACGCAGTATTTT. Protein sequence: CSVETTLAGYTDTQYF.

The DNA of the CDR3 is TGTGCCAGCAGGGAGGGGACAGGGGGCTTGGAGACCCAGTACTTC. The encoded protein is CASREGTGGLETQYF. V gene TRBV7-6 combines with J gene TRBJ2-5, with 12 bases identical to TRBD1. V was clipped by 6 bases and J by 5 bases; unmatched bases: 7. The germline gives CDR1 SGHVS, CDR2 FNYEAQ. The CDR3 contains 15 residues.

The J gene is TRBJ2-1, the V gene TRBV11-2; 12 positions agree with TRBD2. This CDR3 has 17 residues. Germline V gene data show CDR1 as SGHAT and CDR2 as FQNNGV. V was pared by 1 base and J by 4 bases, with 5 bases of the junction left unmatched. The CDR3 DNA is TGTGCCAGCAGCTTAGTCACTAGCGGGGGGTTGTACAATGAGCAGTTCTTC. Translation gives CASSLVTSGGLYNEQFF.

The chain combines TRBV6-6 with TRBJ2-2; D gene ambiguous. V lost 10 bases to trimming and J lost 0 bases, with 3 bases between them. The CDR3 spans 11 residues. Per the germline V gene, CDR1 is MNHNY and CDR2 is SVGAGI (reference sequence). Here the CDR3 reads CATSNTGELFF. CDR3 DNA: TGTGCCACCTCGAACACCGGGGAGCTGTTTTTT.

This sequence joins TRBV2 and TRBJ2-5; 9 positions match TRBD2. The CDR3 spans 16 residues. Per the germline V gene, CDR1 is SNHLY and CDR2 is FYNNEI. V lost 8 bases, J lost 2 bases, and 12 bases stayed unmatched. CDR3 sequence (DNA): TGTGCCAGCCACCCCTACGGGCTAGCGGGACAAGAGACCCAGTACTTC. Its translation: CASHPYGLAGQETQYF.

V gene TRBV2 combines with J gene TRBJ1-1; D ambiguous. In germline, CDR1 is SNHLY, CDR2 FYNNEI. Trimming cost V 6 bases and J 2 bases, with 10 bases left between them. The CDR3 is 13 residues long. DNA of the CDR3: TGTGCCAGCAGGCGGACTGATAACACTGAAGCTTTCTTT. Amino acid sequence: CASRRTDNTEAFF.

The DNA for the CDR3 is TGTGCTAGTGGTTTAGGAACTAGCACGAGAGAGACCCAGTACTTC. Protein product: CASGLGTSTRETQYF. This chain uses TRBV12-5 with TRBJ2-5; a weak D match, TRBD2 (6 bases). Germline loops: CDR1 LGHNT, CDR2 FRNRAP. V was pared by 3 bases and J by 4 bases, with 15 bases between. CDR3 length: 15 amino acids.

V usage is TRBV7-2 and J usage is TRBJ1-2; D unclear. Germline V gene lookup returns CDR1 SGHTA and CDR2 FQGNSA. The V gene lost 5 bases and the J gene lost 2 bases, with 12 bases spanning the gap. The length of the CDR3 is 14 residues. The CDR3 region is CASSSGSKNYGYTF. The CDR3 DNA reads TGTGCCAGCAGCAGCGGGTCCAAAAACTATGGCTACACCTTC.

V and J are TRBV27 and TRBJ2-4; the match to TRBD1 covers 8 bases. The CDR3 is made up of 13 amino acids. V lost 5 bases to trimming and J lost 6 bases; unmatched junction nucleotides: 3. The V gene's germline CDR1 is MNHEY and CDR2 SMNVEV (reference sequence). The CDR3 DNA reads TGTGCCAGCAGTCCAGGGGGCTTAAACATTCAGTACTTC. Translating gives CASSPGGLNIQYF.

This chain joins TRBV27 and TRBJ2-7, with 13 bases matching TRBD2. This CDR3 region has 15 residues. Looked up from germline, CDR1 is MNHEY and CDR2 is SMNVEV (reference sequence). Trimming removed 4 bases from V and 4 bases from J; junction bases left unmatched: 4. The CDR3 here is CASSSGTSGVYEQYF. CDR3 coding DNA: TGTGCCAGCAGTTCCGGGACTAGCGGGGTGTACGAGCAGTACTTC.

The CDR3 sequence: CASSPKPDTQYF. CDR3 sequence (DNA): TGCGCCAGCAGCCCGAAGCCAGATACGCAGTATTTT. This rearrangement joins TRBV5-1 to TRBJ2-3; no reliable D call. The CDR3 runs 12 residues. The V gene's germline CDR1 is SGHRS and CDR2 YFSETQ. Trimming took 4 bases from V and 4 from J, leaving 7 bases between them. Full variable domain (missing parts from reference TRBV5-1 and TRBJ2-3): KAGVTQTPRYLIKTRGQQVTLSCSPISGHRSVSWYQQTPGQGLQFLFEYFSETQRNKGNFPGRFSGRQFSNSRSEMNVSTLELGDSALYLCASSPKPDTQYFGPGTRLTVL.

The J gene is TRBJ2-1, the V gene TRBV7-9; 12 bases map to TRBD2. V was clipped by 0 bases and J by 8 bases; unmatched bases: 8. There are 17 residues in the CDR3. CDR1 is SEHNR and CDR2 is FQNEAQ in the germline V gene (reference sequence). The CDR3 DNA reads TGTGCCAGCAGCTTAGCAAAATCGACTAGCGGGAGCGATGAGCAGTTCTTC. It encodes CASSLAKSTSGSDEQFF.

This chain uses TRBV7-9 with TRBJ1-2, with D perhaps matching TRBD1 (5 bases). Trimming left V 5 bases short and J 2 bases short, with 12 bases between. CDR1 is SEHNR and CDR2 is FQNEAQ in the germline V gene (reference sequence). The CDR3 totals 14 residues. CDR3 sequence reads: CASSPSDNNYGYTF. The CDR3 DNA sequence: TGTGCCAGCAGCCCATCGGACAACAACTATGGCTACACCTTC. The variable domain in full, with the rest retrieved from reference TRBV7-9 and TRBJ1-2, is DTGVSQNPRHKITKRGQNVTFRCDPISEHNRLYWYRQTLGQGPEFLTYFQNEAQLEKSRLLSDRFSAERPKGSFSTLEIQRTEQGDSAMYLCASSPSDNNYGYTFGSGTRLTVV.

CDR3 nucleotide sequence: TGTGCCAGCAGCTTAGGGGGAGGGGCTGTAGAAGCTTTCTTT. It codes for CASSLGGGAVEAFF. The genes are TRBV7-6 and TRBJ1-1, with D possibly TRBD1 on 5 matching bases. Germline CDR1 reads SGHVS; CDR2 reads FNYEAQ. CDR3 length: 14 residues. The V end was cut by 1 base, the J end by 8 bases, with 14 bases between. Drawing the rest from reference TRBV7-6 and TRBJ1-1, the complete variable domain is GAGVSQSPRYKVTKRGQDVALRCDPISGHVSLYWYRQALGQGPEFLTYFNYEAQQDKSGLPNDRFSAERPEGSISTLTIQRTEQRDSAMYRCASSLGGGAVEAFFGQGTRLTVV.

The CDR3 DNA reads TGTGCCAGCAGACGGGGGGGGCCGGAGACCCAGTACTTC. As protein: CASRRGGPETQYF. The chain recombines TRBV2 with TRBJ2-5; 8 bases are a match to TRBD2. CDR3 size: 13 residues. CDR1 is SNHLY, CDR2 FYNNEI, per germline. V dropped 6 bases and J dropped 5; count of bases not matched to a gene: 5.

The V and J genes are TRBV27 and TRBJ2-1; 8 bases are shared with TRBD1. V was clipped by 6 bases and J by 4 bases; unmatched bases: 11. Germline V gene lookup returns CDR1 MNHEY and CDR2 SMNVEV (reference sequence). The CDR3 runs 16 residues. CDR3 residues: CASRFQGAVGYNEQFF. CDR3 DNA: TGTGCCAGCAGATTTCAGGGGGCTGTGGGGTACAATGAGCAGTTCTTC.

The J gene is TRBJ2-1, the V gene TRBV4-1; 7 nucleotides align to TRBD1. CDR1 MGHRA and CDR2 YSYEKL come from the germline V gene. V shed 8 bases and J 2 bases; nucleotides not matched to a gene: 6. This CDR3 spans 14 amino acids. Here the CDR3 reads CASRDRVTYNEQFF. The CDR3 DNA follows: TGCGCCAGCCGAGACAGGGTGACCTACAATGAGCAGTTCTTC.

The rearrangement joins TRBV7-9 to TRBJ2-2, with a possible D match to TRBD1 (5 bases). V was cut by 5 bases and J by 0 bases, with 13 bases left in between. CDR1 and CDR2 from the germline V gene are SEHNR and FQNEAQ (reference sequence). This CDR3 is built from 16 residues. The CDR3 bases are TGTGCCAGCAGCCCGTGGACGACAGCGAACACCGGGGAGCTGTTTTTT. This gives the protein CASSPWTTANTGELFF.

V gene TRBV5-4 combines with J gene TRBJ1-2, with D perhaps matching TRBD1 (5 bases). V dropped 5 bases and J dropped 8 bases, with 16 bases sitting between them. The CDR3 consists of 13 residues. Germline V gives CDR1 SGHNT, CDR2 YYREEE (reference sequence). CDR3 nucleotide sequence: TGTGCCAGCAGTTCCCGCGGGGCGCGGGGCTACACCTTC. Protein sequence: CASSSRGARGYTF.

This chain joins TRBV2 and TRBJ2-3; the D is unclear. CDR1 is SNHLY and CDR2 is FYNNEI in the germline V gene. The CDR3 is 15 amino acids. V was shortened by 5 bases and J by 2 bases, with 14 bases between the two germline ends. CDR3 sequence reads: CASSNTAWFTDTQYF. CDR3 in DNA: TGTGCCAGCAGTAATACCGCGTGGTTCACAGATACGCAGTATTTT.

J is TRBJ2-7 and V is TRBV11-2; the D gene is possibly TRBD2 (5 bases). Germline lookup yields CDR1 SGHAT and CDR2 FQNNGV. The CDR3 has 13 residues. Trimming took 1 base from V and 3 from J, leaving 7 bases between them. CDR3 loop: CASSLGGHYEQYF. Here the CDR3 DNA reads TGTGCCAGCAGCTTAGGCGGGCACTACGAGCAGTACTTC.